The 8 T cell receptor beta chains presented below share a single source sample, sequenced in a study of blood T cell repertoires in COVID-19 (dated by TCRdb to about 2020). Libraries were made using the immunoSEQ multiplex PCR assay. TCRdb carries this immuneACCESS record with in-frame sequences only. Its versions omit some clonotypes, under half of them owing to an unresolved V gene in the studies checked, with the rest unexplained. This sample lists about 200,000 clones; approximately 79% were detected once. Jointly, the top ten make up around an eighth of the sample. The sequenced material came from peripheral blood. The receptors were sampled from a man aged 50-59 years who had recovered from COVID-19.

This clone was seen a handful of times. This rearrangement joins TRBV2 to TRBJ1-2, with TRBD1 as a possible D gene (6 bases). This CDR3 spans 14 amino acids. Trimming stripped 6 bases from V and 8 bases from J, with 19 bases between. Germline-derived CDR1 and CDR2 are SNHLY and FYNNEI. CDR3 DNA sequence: TGTGCCAGCAGGGCCCGGACAGACGATGAGGGCTACACCTTC. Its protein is CASRARTDDEGYTF.

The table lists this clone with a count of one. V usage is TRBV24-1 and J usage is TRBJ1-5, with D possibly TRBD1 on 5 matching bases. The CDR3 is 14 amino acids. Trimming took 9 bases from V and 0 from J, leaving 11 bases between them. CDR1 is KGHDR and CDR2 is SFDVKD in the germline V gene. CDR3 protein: CATQGHNSNQPQHF. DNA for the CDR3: TGTGCCACCCAAGGACACAATAGCAATCAGCCCCAGCATTTT.

The CDR3 coding sequence is TGCAGCGTTGATACTAGCGGGATGCAGACCCAGTACTTC. It is translated as CSVDTSGMQTQYF. The V gene is TRBV29-1, the J gene TRBJ2-5, with 10 bases identical to TRBD2. The CDR3 length is 13 residues. J lost 6 bases, V lost 3 bases, and 4 bases had no gene match. Germline V lookup: CDR1 SQVTM, CDR2 ANQGSEA.

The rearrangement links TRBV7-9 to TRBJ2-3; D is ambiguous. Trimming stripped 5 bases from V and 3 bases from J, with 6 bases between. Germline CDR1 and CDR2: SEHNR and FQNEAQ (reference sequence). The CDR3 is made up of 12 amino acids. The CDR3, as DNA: TGTGCCAGCAGCCTTCTTACAGATACGCAGTATTTT. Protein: CASSLLTDTQYF.

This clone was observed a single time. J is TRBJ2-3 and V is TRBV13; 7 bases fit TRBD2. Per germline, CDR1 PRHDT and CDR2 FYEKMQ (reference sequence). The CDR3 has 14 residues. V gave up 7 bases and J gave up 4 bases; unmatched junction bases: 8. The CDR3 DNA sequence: TGTGCCAGCAAAAGCTCTAGCGGCTCAGATACGCAGTATTTT. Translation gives CASKSSSGSDTQYF.

The CDR3 DNA reads TGTGCCAGTAGTAGGGACAGGGAGACTGAAGCTTTCTTT. It translates to CASSRDRETEAFF. This chain connects TRBV19 to TRBJ1-1; 9 bases align to TRBD1. This CDR3 has 13 residues. J lost 5 bases, V lost 4 bases, and 2 bases had no gene match. CDR1 is LNHDA and CDR2 is SQIVND in the germline V gene (reference sequence).

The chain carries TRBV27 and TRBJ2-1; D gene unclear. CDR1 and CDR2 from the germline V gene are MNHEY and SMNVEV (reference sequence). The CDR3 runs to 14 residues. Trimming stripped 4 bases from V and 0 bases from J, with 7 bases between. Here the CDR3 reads CASSSFPSYNEQFF. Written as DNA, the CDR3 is TGTGCCAGCAGTTCCTTTCCCTCCTACAATGAGCAGTTCTTC.

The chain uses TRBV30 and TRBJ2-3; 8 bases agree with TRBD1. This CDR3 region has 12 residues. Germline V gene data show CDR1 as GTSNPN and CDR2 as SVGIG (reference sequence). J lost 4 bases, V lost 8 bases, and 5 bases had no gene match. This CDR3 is CAGQGIADTQYF. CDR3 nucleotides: TGTGCCGGACAGGGTATCGCAGATACGCAGTATTTT.